Presented here are 10 T cell receptor beta chains from one specimen sequenced in a study of cytomegalovirus exposure and HLA in healthy donors. The PCR made use of 60 Vbeta and 13 Jbeta primers. The repertoire was sequenced with immunoSEQ multiplex PCR; TCRdb's copy has only in-frame clones and lacks some. Seen here are about 140,000 clones, over 75% observed once, and the top ten hold 2% to 2.5%. Sequencing input: PBMCs. The receptors stem from a man aged 25-40 years in good health and CMV-seronegative.

The gene calls are TRBV5-1 and TRBJ1-6, with unresolved D. Deletions cut 6 bases from V and 0 bases from J, with 10 bases between. The CDR3 is made up of 15 amino acids. Germline CDR1 is SGHRS and CDR2 is YFSETQ. As DNA, the CDR3 is TGCGCCAGCAAAGCTGAGGGCTCCTATAATTCACCCCTCCACTTT. Residues: CASKAEGSYNSPLHF.

This clone came up a few times. This chain links TRBV5-1 with TRBJ2-7; 7 positions agree with TRBD2. V lost 0 bases, J lost 2 bases, and 2 bases stayed unmatched. The CDR3 is 14 amino acids. Germline assignment: CDR1 SGHRS and CDR2 YFSETQ. CDR3 nucleotide sequence: TGCGCCAGCAGCTTGGCAGCGGGGACCTACGAGCAGTACTTC. It yields the protein CASSLAAGTYEQYF.

The chain couples TRBV4-1 to TRBJ2-1, with TRBD2 matching 7 bases. Unmatched junction bases numbered 8, after V lost 4 bases and J lost 5 bases. The CDR3 loop spans 15 amino acids. CDR1 and CDR2 (germline): MGHRA, YSYEKL. The CDR3 bases are TGCGCCAGCAGCCCGCGGGAGCTGACGAACAATGAGCAGTTCTTC. This translates into CASSPRELTNNEQFF.

The chain recombines TRBV7-9 with TRBJ1-4; D remains unclear. The V end lost 5 bases, the J end lost 8 bases, and 15 bases lay between the germline ends. The CDR3 has 14 amino acids. The germline CDR1 and CDR2 sequences are SEHNR and FQNEAQ (reference sequence). CDR3 in DNA: TGTGCCAGCAGCCTTCTCATGGGCGACGAAAAACTGTTTTTT. Encoded protein: CASSLLMGDEKLFF. Together with reference TRBV7-9 and TRBJ1-4, the CDR3 gives the full variable domain: DTGVSQNPRHKITKRGQNVTFRCDPISEHNRLYWYRQTLGQGPEFLTYFQNEAQLEKSRLLSDRFSAERPKGSFSTLEIQRTEQGDSAMYLCASSLLMGDEKLFFGSGTQLSVL.

The chain has TRBV28 and TRBJ1-2; weak D call: TRBD1 (6 bases). Trimming removed 3 bases at V and 6 bases at J, with 17 bases between. The CDR3 spans 15 residues. The germline CDR1 and CDR2 sequences are MDHEN and SYDVKM. CDR3 residues: CASSLGATLQDGYTF. For the CDR3, the DNA is TGTGCCAGCAGTTTGGGGGCGACATTACAAGATGGCTACACCTTC.

The CDR3 reads CASSYSTRGTYEQYF. The CDR3 DNA follows: TGTGCCAGCAGTTACTCGACCAGGGGGACCTACGAGCAGTACTTC. The chain uses TRBV6-5 and TRBJ2-7; 7 positions match TRBD1. Germline V gene sequence: CDR1 MNHEY, CDR2 SVGAGI. Unmatched junction bases numbered 4, after V lost 0 bases and J lost 2 bases. This CDR3 has 15 amino acids.

This chain links TRBV20-1 with TRBJ2-7; D call uncertain. V lost 0 bases to trimming and J lost 6 bases, with 6 bases between them. The germline V gene encodes CDR1 DFQATT and CDR2 SNEGSKA (reference sequence). The CDR3 consists of 11 residues. This CDR3 is CSARDRGEQYF. The CDR3 DNA is TGCAGTGCTAGAGATCGCGGCGAGCAGTACTTC.

V usage is TRBV13 and J usage is TRBJ2-7, with TRBD2 matching 8 bases. From germline, CDR1 is PRHDT and CDR2 FYEKMQ (reference sequence). J was trimmed by 6 bases and V by 2 bases; bases with no gene match: 9. The CDR3 has 15 amino acids. The CDR3 coding sequence is TGTGCCAGCAGCTTACGGGCGGGAGGTAGGGGCGAGCAGTACTTC. Translated, it gives CASSLRAGGRGEQYF. The variable domain in full, completed from reference TRBV13 and TRBJ2-7, reads AAGVIQSPRHLIKEKRETATLKCYPIPRHDTVYWYQQGPGQDPQFLISFYEKMQSDKGSIPDRFSAQQFSDYHSELNMSSLELGDSALYFCASSLRAGGRGEQYFGPGTRLTVT.

V is TRBV7-8 and J is TRBJ2-3; D remains ambiguous. V was shortened by 3 bases and J by 6 bases, with 10 bases between the two germline ends. Germline V gene lookup returns CDR1 SGHVS and CDR2 FQNEAQ. CDR3 size: 13 residues. The CDR3 DNA is TGTGCCAGCAGCTTGATAGTCACGGATACGCAGTATTTT. Protein product: CASSLIVTDTQYF.

The chain joins TRBV7-3 to TRBJ2-3; 8 bases line up with TRBD1. The CDR3 loop spans 14 amino acids. CDR1 is SGHTA, CDR2 FQGTGA, per germline. Trimming cost V 5 bases and J 4 bases; bases outside gene matches: 5. This CDR3 reads CASSRSQGADTQYF. The CDR3, as DNA: TGTGCCAGCAGCCGCTCACAGGGGGCAGATACGCAGTATTTT.